This T cell receptor (beta chain) emerged from a study of blood T cell repertoires in COVID-19. Study-wide context: The cDNA or gDNA used as material had been derived from T cells, B-cell-depleted T cells, or PBMCs.

This CDR3 is built from 15 residues. Germline V gene data show CDR1 as SGHNT and CDR2 as YENEEA. The germline V and J ends were trimmed by 5 bases and 5 bases, with 16 bases remaining between them. Libraries were prepared by immunoSEQ multiplex PCR; TCRdb keeps only in-frame clonotypes and omits some of them. The sample lists roughly 120,000 clones; around nine tenths were seen once. The chain uses TRBV11-3 and TRBJ2-1, with D tentatively TRBD2 (6 bases). This sequence was found in a middle-aged man with acute or convalescent COVID-19. The sequenced sample was peripheral blood. The CDR3 DNA sequence: TGTGCCAGCAGCCGCTATAGCGGTGTGAACAATGAGCAGTTCTTC. It encodes CASSRYSGVNNEQFF. Filled out from reference TRBV11-3 and TRBJ2-1, the complete variable domain reads EAGVVQSPRYKIIEKKQPVAFWCNPISGHNTLYWYLQNLGQGPELLIRYENEEAVDDSQLPKDRFSAERLKGVDSTLKIQPAELGDSAVYLCASSRYSGVNNEQFFGPGTRLTVL.